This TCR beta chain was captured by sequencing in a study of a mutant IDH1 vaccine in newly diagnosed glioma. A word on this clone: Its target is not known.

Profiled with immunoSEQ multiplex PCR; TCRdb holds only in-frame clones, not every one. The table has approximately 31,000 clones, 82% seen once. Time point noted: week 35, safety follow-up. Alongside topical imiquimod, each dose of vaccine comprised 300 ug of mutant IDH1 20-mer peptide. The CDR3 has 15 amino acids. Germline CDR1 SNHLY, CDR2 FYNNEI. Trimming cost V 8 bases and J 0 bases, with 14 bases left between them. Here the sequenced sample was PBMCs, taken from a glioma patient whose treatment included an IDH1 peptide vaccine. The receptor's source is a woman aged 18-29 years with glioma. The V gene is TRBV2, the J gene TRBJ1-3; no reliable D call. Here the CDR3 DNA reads TGTGCCAGCTGTTTCATCGAGAGCTCTGGAAACACCATATATTTT. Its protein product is CASCFIESSGNTIYF.